This TCR beta chain was recorded in a study of blood T cell repertoires in COVID-19. Participant ages covered roughly 18 to 89 years across 20 to 25 US areas. Assay used: immunoSEQ multiplex PCR; TCRdb lists only in-frame clones, some missing. The sample consists of around 120,000 clones, roughly 90% of them appearing once. The count of this clone is one. V was shortened by 3 bases and J by 7 bases, with 12 bases between the two germline ends. Germline CDR1 LGHDT, CDR2 YNNKEL (reference sequence). The CDR3 runs to 13 residues. The sample comprised PBMCs or T cells enriched from blood (not recorded which). The clonotype comes from a woman aged 50 to 60 who had recovered from COVID-19. The chain carries TRBV3-1 (or the pseudogene TRBV3-2) and TRBJ1-1; D gene unclear. As DNA, the CDR3 is TGTGCCAGCAGCCAGTCTTGGAGAGATGAAGCTTTCTTT. Amino acids: CASSQSWRDEAFF.